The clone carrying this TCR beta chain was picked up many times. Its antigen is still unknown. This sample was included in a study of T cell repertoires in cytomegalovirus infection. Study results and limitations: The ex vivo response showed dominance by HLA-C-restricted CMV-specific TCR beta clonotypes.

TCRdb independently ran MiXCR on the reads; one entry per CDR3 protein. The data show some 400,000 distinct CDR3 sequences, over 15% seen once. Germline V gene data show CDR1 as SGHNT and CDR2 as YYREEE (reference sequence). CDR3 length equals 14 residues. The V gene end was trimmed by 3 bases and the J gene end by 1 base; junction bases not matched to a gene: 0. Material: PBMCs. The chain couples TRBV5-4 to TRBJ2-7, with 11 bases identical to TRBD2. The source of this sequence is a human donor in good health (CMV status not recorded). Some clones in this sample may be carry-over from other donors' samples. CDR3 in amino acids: CASSSSGRSYEQYF. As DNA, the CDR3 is TGTGCCAGCAGCTCTAGCGGGAGGTCCTACGAGCAGTACTTC.